The rows below give T cell receptor beta chains drawn from one sample of a study of T cell responses to AZD1222 COVID-19 vaccine. Sequenced by immunoSEQ multiplex PCR; TCRdb stores in-frame clones only, minus some. There are over 120,000 clones in the sample; 93% occur only once, and under 6.5% lies in the top ten. The specimen was peripheral blood, collected on day 0 of AZD1222 vaccination. The receptors originated from an adult in good health. CDR3s include the opening cysteine and the closing phenylalanine or tryptophan. Fields, in order: clone size, V gene, J gene, D gene, CDR3 protein, CDR3 DNA. D genes are given only for firm matches. Not every row has a clone size; where given, it reads once, few, many or a size class.

size: -
V: TRBV9
J: TRBJ2-7
D: TRBD1
CDR3: CASSVRQGEQYF
DNA: TGTGCCAGCAGCGTGAGACAGGGGGAGCAGTACTTC

size: -
V: TRBV4-2
J: TRBJ1-2
D: -
CDR3: CASSPTRTARFNYGYTF
DNA: TGTGCCAGCAGCCCCACTCGGACAGCCAGATTTAACTATGGCTACACCTTC

size: once
V: TRBV19
J: TRBJ2-7
D: -
CDR3: CASSISVGEQYF
DNA: TGTGCCAGTAGTATCTCAGTCGGCGAGCAGTACTTC

size: -
V: TRBV3-1/TRBV3-2
J: TRBJ1-6
D: TRBD1
CDR3: CASSQGLTGTGGENSPLHF
DNA: TGTGCCAGCAGCCAAGGACTCACCGGGACAGGGGGCGAAAATTCACCCCTCCACTTT

size: -
V: TRBV9
J: TRBJ1-6
D: TRBD1
CDR3: CASGKTGGSYNSPLHF
DNA: TGTGCCAGCGGAAAGACAGGGGGGTCCTATAATTCACCCCTCCACTTT

size: -
V: TRBV10-2
J: TRBJ2-7
D: TRBD2
CDR3: CASRPGTSGPYEQYF
DNA: TGCGCCAGCAGGCCCGGGACTAGCGGGCCCTACGAGCAGTACTTC

size: -
V: TRBV6-1
J: TRBJ1-1
D: TRBD1
CDR3: CASSDLGQRNTEAFF
DNA: TGTGCCAGCAGTGACCTGGGACAGAGAAACACTGAAGCTTTCTTT

size: -
V: TRBV5-1
J: TRBJ1-4
D: TRBD1
CDR3: CASSPTGANEKLFF
DNA: TGCGCCAGCAGCCCGACAGGGGCGAATGAAAAACTGTTTTTT

size: -
V: TRBV27
J: TRBJ1-2
D: TRBD1
CDR3: CASSPTPDRGWYGYTF
DNA: TGTGCCAGCAGTCCGACCCCGGACAGGGGATGGTATGGCTACACCTTC

size: -
V: TRBV28
J: TRBJ2-2
D: -
CDR3: CASSHRTENTGELFF
DNA: TGTGCCAGCAGCCATAGGACAGAAAACACCGGGGAGCTGTTTTTT

size: -
V: TRBV5-1
J: TRBJ1-1
D: -
CDR3: CASSLRVQNMNTEAFF
DNA: TGCGCCAGCAGCTTAAGGGTACAAAACATGAACACTGAAGCTTTCTTT

size: -
V: TRBV27
J: TRBJ2-2
D: -
CDR3: CASSPGTTGELFF
DNA: TGTGCCAGCAGTCCAGGGACCACCGGGGAGCTGTTTTTT

size: -
V: TRBV7-3
J: TRBJ2-7
D: TRBD1
CDR3: CASSPQGADEQYF
DNA: TGTGCCAGCAGCCCACAGGGGGCGGACGAGCAGTACTTC

size: -
V: TRBV27
J: TRBJ2-1
D: -
CDR3: CASSFRDPDDYNEQFF
DNA: TGTGCCAGCAGTTTCCGGGATCCAGACGACTACAATGAGCAGTTCTTC

size: -
V: TRBV30
J: TRBJ1-4
D: -
CDR3: CAFPGPSNEKLFF
DNA: TGTGCCTTCCCGGGACCCTCGAATGAAAAACTGTTTTTT

size: -
V: TRBV4-2
J: TRBJ1-5
D: -
CDR3: CASSQAPGGDQPQHF
DNA: TGTGCCAGCAGCCAAGCCCCTGGTGGGGATCAGCCCCAGCATTTT

size: -
V: TRBV6-2/TRBV6-3
J: TRBJ1-5
D: TRBD1
CDR3: CASSYFPGGEQPQHF
DNA: TGTGCCAGCAGTTACTTCCCAGGGGGCGAACAGCCCCAGCATTTT

size: -
V: TRBV28
J: TRBJ1-5
D: TRBD1
CDR3: CASRDPGTGARNQPQHF
DNA: TGTGCCAGCAGGGACCCCGGGACAGGGGCCCGCAATCAGCCCCAGCATTTT

size: -
V: TRBV7-9
J: TRBJ2-1
D: -
CDR3: CASSSDMSSYNEQFF
DNA: TGTGCCAGCAGCTCGGACATGAGCTCCTACAATGAGCAGTTCTTC

size: -
V: TRBV28
J: TRBJ2-1
D: -
CDR3: CASSLGKGVKLFYNEQFF
DNA: TGTGCCAGCAGTTTGGGAAAGGGGGTAAAACTTTTCTACAATGAGCAGTTCTTC

size: -
V: TRBV5-6
J: TRBJ1-1
D: -
CDR3: CASSLWDTEAFF
DNA: TGTGCCAGCAGCTTGTGGGACACTGAAGCTTTCTTT

size: -
V: TRBV4-2
J: TRBJ2-7
D: TRBD2
CDR3: CASSQDLSSGNSYEQYF
DNA: TGTGCCAGCAGCCAAGATCTTTCTAGCGGGAACTCCTACGAGCAGTACTTC

size: -
V: TRBV19
J: TRBJ2-7
D: TRBD1
CDR3: CASGTGGDYEQYF
DNA: TGTGCCAGTGGGACAGGGGGGGACTACGAGCAGTACTTC

size: -
V: TRBV5-1
J: TRBJ1-5
D: -
CDR3: CASSLAGGSQPQHF
DNA: TGCGCCAGCAGCTTGGCGGGGGGTAGTCAGCCCCAGCATTTT

size: -
V: TRBV7-8
J: TRBJ2-1
D: TRBD2
CDR3: CASSLGRAGGPSSYNEQFF
DNA: TGTGCCAGCAGCTTAGGGAGAGCGGGAGGCCCCTCCTCCTACAATGAGCAGTTCTTC

size: -
V: TRBV4-2
J: TRBJ1-2
D: -
CDR3: CASSQDQEGGYTF
DNA: TGTGCCAGCAGCCAAGATCAGGAAGGCGGCTACACCTTC

size: -
V: TRBV7-7
J: TRBJ2-1
D: TRBD1
CDR3: CASSTGQGSYNEQFF
DNA: TGTGCCAGCAGCACCGGACAGGGTTCCTACAATGAGCAGTTCTTC

size: -
V: TRBV13
J: TRBJ2-1
D: -
CDR3: CASSLVLTPRQGNEQFF
DNA: TGTGCCAGCAGCTTAGTGCTCACCCCCCGGCAGGGTAATGAGCAGTTCTTC

size: -
V: TRBV29-1
J: TRBJ1-2
D: -
CDR3: CSVVGGEGGYTF
DNA: TGCAGCGTTGTAGGGGGAGAGGGTGGCTACACCTTC

size: -
V: TRBV28
J: TRBJ1-2
D: -
CDR3: CASSLSEGGYGYTF
DNA: TGTGCCAGCAGTTTAAGTGAAGGGGGCTATGGCTACACCTTC

size: -
V: TRBV7-9
J: TRBJ1-1
D: -
CDR3: CASSPLFTEAFF
DNA: TGTGCCAGCAGCCCGCTATTTACTGAAGCTTTCTTT

size: -
V: TRBV10-3
J: TRBJ1-1
D: TRBD1
CDR3: CAISGTGGSTEAFF
DNA: TGTGCCATCAGTGGGACAGGGGGTTCCACTGAAGCTTTCTTT

size: -
V: TRBV5-4
J: TRBJ1-2
D: TRBD1
CDR3: CASSFGDRGLRGYTF
DNA: TGTGCCAGCAGCTTCGGGGACAGGGGGCTACGTGGCTACACCTTC

size: -
V: TRBV5-1
J: TRBJ1-4
D: -
CDR3: CASSLGNPANEKLFF
DNA: TGCGCCAGCAGCCTGGGGAACCCTGCTAATGAAAAACTGTTTTTT

size: -
V: TRBV7-3
J: TRBJ2-5
D: -
CDR3: CASSPKETQYF
DNA: TGTGCCAGCAGCCCAAAAGAGACCCAGTACTTC

size: once
V: TRBV28
J: TRBJ2-1
D: -
CDR3: CASSGLAGVNEQFF
DNA: TGTGCCAGCAGTGGGCTAGCTGGTGTCAATGAGCAGTTCTTC

size: -
V: TRBV28
J: TRBJ2-5
D: TRBD1
CDR3: CATRTGVSQETQYF
DNA: TGTGCCACTCGGACAGGGGTCTCCCAAGAGACCCAGTACTTC

size: -
V: TRBV4-1
J: TRBJ2-1
D: -
CDR3: CASSQAGTWDEQFF
DNA: TGCGCCAGCAGCCAAGCCGGGACCTGGGATGAGCAGTTCTTC

size: -
V: TRBV27
J: TRBJ2-5
D: -
CDR3: CASSFSQRGTQYF
DNA: TGTGCCAGCAGTTTTTCCCAACGAGGGACCCAGTACTTC

size: -
V: TRBV3-1/TRBV3-2
J: TRBJ1-2
D: -
CDR3: CASSQGSGDYGYTF
DNA: TGTGCCAGCAGCCAAGGGTCAGGGGACTATGGCTACACCTTC

size: -
V: TRBV6-5
J: TRBJ1-5
D: -
CDR3: CASSYGGNPNQPQHF
DNA: TGTGCCAGCAGTTACGGGGGAAACCCAAATCAGCCCCAGCATTTT

size: few
V: TRBV5-6
J: TRBJ2-7
D: -
CDR3: CASSRTIYEQYF
DNA: TGTGCCAGCAGCCGGACAATTTACGAGCAGTACTTC

size: -
V: TRBV19
J: TRBJ2-1
D: TRBD2
CDR3: CASSVLAGTGNEQFF
DNA: TGTGCCAGTAGTGTTCTAGCGGGTACGGGAAATGAGCAGTTCTTC

size: -
V: TRBV5-1
J: TRBJ2-5
D: -
CDR3: CASSLSQSRETQYF
DNA: TGCGCCAGCAGCTTGAGCCAGTCTAGGGAGACCCAGTACTTC

size: -
V: TRBV18
J: TRBJ2-7
D: TRBD2
CDR3: CASSPAREVYEQYF
DNA: TGTGCCAGCTCACCAGCGCGGGAGGTCTACGAGCAGTACTTC

size: once
V: TRBV5-1
J: TRBJ2-6
D: -
CDR3: CASSPSSQGSGANVLTF
DNA: TGCGCCAGCAGTCCGTCGTCCCAGGGCTCTGGGGCCAACGTCCTGACTTTC

size: -
V: TRBV5-6
J: TRBJ2-1
D: -
CDR3: CASSLFQGLFEGGNEQFF
DNA: TGTGCCAGCAGCTTGTTTCAGGGATTATTCGAGGGAGGCAATGAGCAGTTCTTC

size: -
V: TRBV29-1
J: TRBJ2-1
D: -
CDR3: CSVLDGYEQFF
DNA: TGCAGCGTGCTAGACGGGTACGAGCAGTTCTTC

size: -
V: TRBV5-1
J: TRBJ2-1
D: TRBD2
CDR3: CASSPEAGALYNEQFF
DNA: TGCGCCAGCAGCCCAGAAGCGGGAGCGCTCTACAATGAGCAGTTCTTC

size: -
V: TRBV7-8
J: TRBJ2-5
D: -
CDR3: CASSSRRSRETQYF
DNA: TGTGCCAGCAGCTCCCGGAGAAGTCGGGAGACCCAGTACTTC

size: -
V: TRBV19
J: TRBJ2-7
D: -
CDR3: CASSIIKGSEQYF
DNA: TGTGCCAGTAGTATTATTAAGGGGAGCGAGCAGTACTTC

size: -
V: TRBV5-4
J: TRBJ1-2
D: TRBD1
CDR3: CASRRTGGNYGYTF
DNA: TGTGCCAGCAGACGGACAGGGGGCAACTATGGCTACACCTTC